This entry concerns a single T cell receptor beta chain. Its antigen is unidentified. These data originate in a study of CXCR3-negative and CXCR3-positive naive CD8 T cells. UMI labels and 5' RACE were used to prepare the TRB cDNA libraries. From its re-call of the 5' RACE reads, TCRdb lists each CDR3 protein once, without DNA. In total, the table holds about 150,000 distinct CDR3 sequences. Points from the study as a whole: Greater hydrophobicity was found in TRB CDR3s of CXCR3-positive naive cells than of CXCR3-negative naive cells. Most assays used freshly isolated PBMCs, as cryopreservation partially reduced CXCR3. In naive cells, CXCR3-negative and CXCR3-positive subsets had similar TRBV-TRBJ usage; memory cells differed.

Germline CDR1 SGHNT, CDR2 YYREEE (reference sequence). The CDR3 is 13 residues long. With 300,000 cells each, the CD8+ T cell subsets were individually sorted in triplicate. The receptor comes from a human donor in good health. Some clones in this sample may be carry-over from other donors' samples. The J gene is TRBJ2-7, the V gene TRBV5-4; TCRdb's assignment of TRBD1 cannot be checked, as there is no DNA. The source material was naive CXCR3+ CD8+ T cells from blood. The sample's subset: CD45RO-CCR7+CD27+CD95- naive CD8+ T cells expressing CXCR3 (TNR3+). The CDR3 spells CASSVTGVYEQYF.